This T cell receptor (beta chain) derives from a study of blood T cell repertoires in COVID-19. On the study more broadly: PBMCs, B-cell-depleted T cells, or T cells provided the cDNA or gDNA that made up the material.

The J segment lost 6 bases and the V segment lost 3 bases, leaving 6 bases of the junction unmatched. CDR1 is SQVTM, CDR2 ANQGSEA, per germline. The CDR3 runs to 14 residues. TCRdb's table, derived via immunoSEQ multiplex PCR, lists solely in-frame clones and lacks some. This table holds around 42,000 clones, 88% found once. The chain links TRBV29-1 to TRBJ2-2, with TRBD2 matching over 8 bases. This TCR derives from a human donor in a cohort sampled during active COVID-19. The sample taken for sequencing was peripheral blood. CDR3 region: CSVDGGLAAGELFF. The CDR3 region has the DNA TGCAGCGTTGATGGTGGACTAGCTGCCGGGGAGCTGTTTTTT.